Shown below are 4 T cell receptor beta chains from a single sample sequenced in a study of PD-1 and CTLA-4 blockade in melanoma. Repertoires were generated with immunoSEQ multiplex PCR, while TCRdb's copy carries only in-frame clones and drops some. The sample lists under 20,000 clones, about 73% occurring once. Sequences were derived from CD8+ T cells from peripheral blood, sampled from a patient given anti-PD-1 treatment. These receptors all stem from a human donor with melanoma.

The chain carries TRBV6-5 and TRBJ2-7; TRBD2 agrees at 11 bases. CDR3 length: 14 amino acids. In germline, CDR1 is MNHEY, CDR2 SVGAGI. V shed 5 bases, J shed 5 bases, and the junction held 5 bases outside the gene matches. CDR3 nucleotide sequence: TGTGCCAGCAGTACGACTAGCGGGAACCACGAGCAGTACTTC. As protein: CASSTTSGNHEQYF.

The CDR3 DNA is TGTGCCAGCAGCTTAGGGGCTTTCAGCTCCTACGAGCAGTACTTC. Translation: CASSLGAFSSYEQYF. The chain links TRBV13 to TRBJ2-7; D is unclear. The CDR3 runs to 15 residues. Germline lookup yields CDR1 PRHDT and CDR2 FYEKMQ (reference sequence). Between the trimmed V and J ends, which lost 0 bases and 0 bases, there was a span of 9 bases.

Turning to this clone: One end of the junction does not line up with germline, which may come from a read error. This sequence joins TRBV20-1 and TRBJ1-1; no firm D call. Germline V gene data show CDR1 as DFQATT and CDR2 as SNEGSKA (reference sequence). The CDR3 is made up of 10 amino acids. The CDR3 DNA sequence: TGCAGTGCTAGAGATCAGGACCGAGTCTTT. Its translation: CSARDQDRVF.

The rearrangement links TRBV10-1 to TRBJ2-3, with D perhaps matching TRBD2 (6 bases). The CDR3 length is 14 residues. V lost 5 bases, J lost 5 bases, and 14 bases lay in between. The germline gives CDR1 WNHNN, CDR2 SYGVQD (reference sequence). CDR3 in DNA: TGCGCCAGCAGTTCACCGGGAGAGGGAGATACGCAGTATTTT. It is translated as CASSSPGEGDTQYF.